These T cell receptor beta chains were read from a single sample in a study of graft-versus-host responses after intestinal transplantation. This table comes from immunoSEQ multiplex PCR, and its TCRdb copy is limited to in-frame clones, with some not included. This sample has 15,000 to 20,000 clones, with 80% found just once. Specimen: ileum tissue, collected approximately 110 days after intestinal transplant. The receptors originated from a human patient who received an intestinal transplant, so some T cells may come from the graft donor. The CDR3 runs from the conserved cysteine through the conserved F or W. D genes are given only for firm matches. Expanded clones are given a class, and other clones once, few, many or no size at all.

J gene,D gene,clone size,V gene,CDR3 DNA,CDR3 protein
TRBJ2-7,TRBD2,-,TRBV6-1,TGTGCCAGCGGGGCAGGGAGGGGATACGAGCAGTACTTC,CASGAGRGYEQYF
TRBJ1-3,-,-,TRBV28,TGTGCCAGCAGTTTCCCATCTCGGGCTGTAGGAAACACCATATATTTT,CASSFPSRAVGNTIYF
TRBJ1-5,-,-,TRBV18,TGTGCCAGCTCACCGGTGTCGAGCAATCAGCCCCAGCATTTT,CASSPVSSNQPQHF
TRBJ2-7,TRBD2,-,TRBV5-6,TGTGCCAGCCGCCCCGGGAGGGGAGCCTACGAGCAGTACTTC,CASRPGRGAYEQYF
TRBJ2-7,-,large,TRBV28,TGTGCCAGCAGTTTAGCGGGCGGCTCCTACGAGCAGTACTTC,CASSLAGGSYEQYF
TRBJ2-1,TRBD2,once,TRBV6-6,TGTGCCAGCTTGGGGACTAGCGGCTACAATGAGCAGTTCTTC,CASLGTSGYNEQFF
TRBJ2-7,TRBD1,few,TRBV7-3,TGTGCCAGCAGCTTAACGGGACAGGGGTACGAGCAGTACTTC,CASSLTGQGYEQYF
TRBJ1-4,-,-,TRBV28,TGTGCCAGCAGAATAAGGACAAACTCTCTTAATGAAAAACTGTTTTTT,CASRIRTNSLNEKLFF
TRBJ1-1,-,-,TRBV28,TGTGCCAGCAGTTTGAGGACCCTTCTTAAGCTGAACACTGAAGCTTTCTTT,CASSLRTLLKLNTEAFF
TRBJ2-5,TRBD1,-,TRBV5-1,TGCGCCAGCAGTTTATTCCGGGACAGACTTCAAGAGACCCAGTACTTC,CASSLFRDRLQETQYF
TRBJ2-1,TRBD2,-,TRBV18,TGTGCCAGCTCACCAAAGGTAGCGGGAGGGCCCTCCTACAATGAGCAGTTCTTC,CASSPKVAGGPSYNEQFF
TRBJ2-7,-,-,TRBV6-6,TGTGCCAGCAGTTACTCAGGCCCGTACTACGAGCAGTACTTC,CASSYSGPYYEQYF
TRBJ2-1,TRBD1,once,TRBV10-3,TGTGCCAAAATCCGGGACAGCTCCTACAATGAGCAGTTCTTC,CAKIRDSSYNEQFF
TRBJ1-1,-,-,TRBV28,TGTGCCAGCACTTTAGGACTCTCGAACACTGAAGCTTTCTTT,CASTLGLSNTEAFF
TRBJ2-3,TRBD2,-,TRBV2,TGTGCCAGCAGGGCGGGACTAGGCACAGATACGCAGTATTTT,CASRAGLGTDTQYF
TRBJ2-1,-,once,TRBV25-1,TGTGCCAGCAGTGAGAGTGATGAGCAGTTCTTC,CASSESDEQFF
TRBJ2-3,TRBD1,-,TRBV6-4,TGTGCCAGCAGTGTCTTCCCGGGACAGGGGAACACAGATACGCAGTATTTT,CASSVFPGQGNTDTQYF
TRBJ2-1,-,-,TRBV4-2,TGTGCCAGCAGCCAAGATAGGGCAGACAATGAGCAGTTCTTC,CASSQDRADNEQFF
TRBJ2-5,TRBD2,-,TRBV15,TGTGCCACCAGCAGAGAATCCTCGACTAGCACCCAAGAGACCCAGTACTTC,CATSRESSTSTQETQYF